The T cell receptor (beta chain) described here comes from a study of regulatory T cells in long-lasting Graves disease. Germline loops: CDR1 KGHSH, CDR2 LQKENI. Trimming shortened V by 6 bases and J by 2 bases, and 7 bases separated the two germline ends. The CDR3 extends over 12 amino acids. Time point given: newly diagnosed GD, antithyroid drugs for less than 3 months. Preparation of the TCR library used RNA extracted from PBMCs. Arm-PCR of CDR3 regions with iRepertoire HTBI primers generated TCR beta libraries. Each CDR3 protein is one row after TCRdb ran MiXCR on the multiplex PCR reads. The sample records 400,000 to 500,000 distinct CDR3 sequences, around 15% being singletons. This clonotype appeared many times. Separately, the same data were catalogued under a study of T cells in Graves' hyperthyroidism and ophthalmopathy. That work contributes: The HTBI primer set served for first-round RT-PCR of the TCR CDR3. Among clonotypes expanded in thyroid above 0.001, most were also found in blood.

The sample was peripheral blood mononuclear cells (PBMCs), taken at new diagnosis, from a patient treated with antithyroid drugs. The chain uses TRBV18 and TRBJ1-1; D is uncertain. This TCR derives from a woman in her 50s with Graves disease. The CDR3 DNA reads TGTGCCAGCTCCCCCTCCAACACTGAAGCTTTCTTT. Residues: CASSPSNTEAFF. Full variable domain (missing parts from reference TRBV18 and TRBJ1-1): NAGVMQNPRHLVRRRGQEARLRCSPMKGHSHVYWYRQLPEEGLKFMVYLQKENIIDESGMPKERFSAEFPKEGPSILRIQQVVRGDSAAYFCASSPSNTEAFFGQGTRLTVV.